A selection of T cell receptor beta chains follows, all from one sample in a study of cytotoxic CD8 clonotypes in ibrutinib-treated CLL. Measured with immunoSEQ multiplex PCR; TCRdb has only the in-frame clones, and not every one. The sample holds 150,000 or so clones; 77% are singletons and the top ten take approximately 27%. The sample here was PBMCs, taken after 12 months of ibrutinib treatment. These receptors came from a human donor with chronic lymphocytic leukemia. CDR3s include the opening cysteine and the closing phenylalanine or tryptophan. Fields, in order: D gene, clone size, J gene, V gene, CDR3 protein, CDR3 DNA. The D gene is left open where the match is weak. A clone size is listed for some rows: how often the clone was seen (once, few, many), or a class if it is expanded.

d_call: -
clone_size: -
j_call: TRBJ1-5
v_call: TRBV7-8
cdr3_aa: CASSPRWGNQPQHF
cdr3_nt: TGTGCCAGCAGCCCGAGGTGGGGAAATCAGCCCCAGCATTTT

d_call: TRBD2
clone_size: -
j_call: TRBJ2-7
v_call: TRBV27
cdr3_aa: CASSPRAGWLAAGSYEQYF
cdr3_nt: TGTGCCAGCAGTCCCCGGGCAGGGTGGCTAGCGGCCGGGTCCTACGAGCAGTACTTC

d_call: -
clone_size: few
j_call: TRBJ1-2
v_call: TRBV20-1
cdr3_aa: CSASESGYTF
cdr3_nt: TGCAGTGCTAGCGAGTCTGGCTACACCTTC

d_call: TRBD1
clone_size: -
j_call: TRBJ2-3
v_call: TRBV6-1
cdr3_aa: CASRGTVTDTQYF
cdr3_nt: TGTGCCAGCAGGGGGACAGTCACAGATACGCAGTATTTT

d_call: TRBD2
clone_size: -
j_call: TRBJ2-1
v_call: TRBV14
cdr3_aa: CASSQDQLGSGREREQFF
cdr3_nt: TGTGCCAGCAGCCAAGATCAGTTGGGTAGCGGGAGGGAGAGGGAGCAGTTCTTC

d_call: -
clone_size: -
j_call: TRBJ1-5
v_call: TRBV30
cdr3_aa: CAWSVGGSNQPQHF
cdr3_nt: TGTGCCTGGAGTGTTGGGGGTAGCAATCAGCCCCAGCATTTT

d_call: TRBD1
clone_size: -
j_call: TRBJ1-4
v_call: TRBV5-6
cdr3_aa: CASSLLQGAEEKLFF
cdr3_nt: TGTGCCAGCAGCTTGTTGCAGGGGGCAGAAGAAAAACTGTTTTTT

d_call: -
clone_size: -
j_call: TRBJ1-5
v_call: TRBV6-5
cdr3_aa: CASSADGEAYQPQHF
cdr3_nt: TGTGCCAGCAGCGCGGACGGGGAAGCCTATCAGCCCCAGCATTTT

d_call: -
clone_size: -
j_call: TRBJ1-5
v_call: TRBV4-3
cdr3_aa: CASSQDPGSSNQPQHF
cdr3_nt: TGCGCCAGCAGCCAAGATCCGGGCAGTAGCAATCAGCCCCAGCATTTT

d_call: TRBD1
clone_size: -
j_call: TRBJ2-7
v_call: TRBV5-8
cdr3_aa: CASIWDSGAYEQYF
cdr3_nt: TGTGCCAGCATTTGGGACAGCGGCGCCTACGAGCAGTACTTC

d_call: -
clone_size: -
j_call: TRBJ2-2
v_call: TRBV7-8
cdr3_aa: CASSLRQGPGELFF
cdr3_nt: TGTGCCAGCAGCTTAAGGCAGGGCCCCGGGGAGCTGTTTTTT

d_call: -
clone_size: few
j_call: TRBJ1-2
v_call: TRBV27
cdr3_aa: CASRRTGINYGYTF
cdr3_nt: TGTGCCAGCAGACGTACAGGGATCAACTATGGCTACACCTTC